The clone carrying this T cell receptor beta chain came up many times. Its matching antigen is unknown. This CDR3 comprises 15 residues. The ends were cut back, 4 bases at V and 4 bases at J, with 17 bases in the middle. Germline lookup yields CDR1 SGHTA and CDR2 FQGNSA. This sample is drawn from a study of T-cell memory formation after mild COVID-19. The authors produced TCR alpha and TCR beta cDNA libraries with sample barcodes and UMIs by 5'RACE using constant-segment primers. Via MiXCR, TCRdb re-called the 5' RACE reads, giving one row per CDR3 protein. This table has fewer than 70,000 distinct CDR3 sequences, over 7.5% appearing once. Points from the study as a whole: Day 15 to 85 contractors were CD4/CD8 balanced; later expanders leaned CD4+. The appearance of some responding clones in pre-infection memory suggested that cross-reactive memory joined. SARS-CoV-2 specificity was not confirmed for second-wave clones peaking on day 37.

Sequencing was done on a sample of PBMCs or a T cell subset sorted from them (not recorded which). The TCR originated in a man aged 18 to 29 who had mild COVID-19 (a few samples of this study predate the infection). Cell type and time point are not known. V is TRBV7-2 and J is TRBJ2-7, with D possibly TRBD1 on 7 matching bases. The CDR3 DNA reads as TGTGCCAGCAGCTCGCAGGGGGGCGGGGTGTACGAGCAGTACTTC. Amino acid sequence: CASSSQGGGVYEQYF.